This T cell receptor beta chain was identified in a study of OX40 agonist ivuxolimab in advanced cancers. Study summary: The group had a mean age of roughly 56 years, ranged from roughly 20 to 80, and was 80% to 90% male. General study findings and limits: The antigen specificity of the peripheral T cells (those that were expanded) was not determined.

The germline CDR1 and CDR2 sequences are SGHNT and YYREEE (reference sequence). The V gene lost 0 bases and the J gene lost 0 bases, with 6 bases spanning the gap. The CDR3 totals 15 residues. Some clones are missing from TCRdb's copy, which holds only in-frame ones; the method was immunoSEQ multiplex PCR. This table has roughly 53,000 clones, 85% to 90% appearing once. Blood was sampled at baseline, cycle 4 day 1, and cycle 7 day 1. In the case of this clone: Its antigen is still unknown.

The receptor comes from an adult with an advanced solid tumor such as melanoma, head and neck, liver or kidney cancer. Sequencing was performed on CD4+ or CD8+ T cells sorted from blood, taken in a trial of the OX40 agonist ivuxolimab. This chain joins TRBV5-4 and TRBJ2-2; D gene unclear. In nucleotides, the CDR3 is TGTGCCAGCAGCTTGGCCCACGCGAACACCGGGGAGCTGTTTTTT. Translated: CASSLAHANTGELFF.